These 14 T cell receptor beta chains share one sample of origin, sequenced in a study of T cell responses to AZD1222 COVID-19 vaccine. Assay used: immunoSEQ multiplex PCR; TCRdb lists only in-frame clones, some missing. The repertoire holds fewer than 110,000 clones, with 92% as singletons. This specimen was peripheral blood, taken 28 days after the second AZD1222 dose. These receptors all stem from an adult who received the AZD1222 COVID-19 vaccine.

The chain recombines TRBV19 with TRBJ2-5; D possibly matches TRBD1 or TRBD2 (6 bases each). Germline V lookup: CDR1 LNHDA, CDR2 SQIVND (reference sequence). The CDR3 consists of 16 residues. V lost 5 bases and J lost 5, with 21 bases in between. The CDR3 reads CASSPRKGGSVETQYF. The DNA for the CDR3 is TGTGCCAGTAGTCCCAGGAAGGGGGGATCGGTTGAGACCCAGTACTTC.

This rearrangement joins TRBV5-6 to TRBJ2-7, with 12 nucleotides matching TRBD2. From germline, CDR1 is SGHDT and CDR2 YYEEEE. The junction had 0 bases not matched to a gene; V was cut back by 3 bases and J by 2 bases. CDR3 length: 14 residues. The CDR3, as DNA: TGTGCCAGCAGCTCTAGCGGGAGGGCCTACGAGCAGTACTTC. This translates into CASSSSGRAYEQYF.

This clone was counted between two and nine times. This rearrangement joins TRBV11-2 to TRBJ2-7; D might be TRBD1 (5 bases). V lost 5 bases and J 3 bases, leaving 20 bases between the germline ends. Germline V gives CDR1 SGHAT, CDR2 FQNNGV. The CDR3 totals 16 residues. CDR3 coding DNA: TGTGCCAGCAGCCCAACCGAAACAGGTTACCTCTACGAGCAGTACTTC. Its protein is CASSPTETGYLYEQYF.

This clone was detected only once. The chain joins TRBV28 to TRBJ2-3; possibly TRBD1 for D (6 bases). V lost 5 bases to trimming and J lost 7 bases, with 19 bases between them. This CDR3 has 15 residues. CDR1 is MDHEN, CDR2 SYDVKM, per germline. CDR3 region: CASSHPGQGVHTQYF. CDR3 DNA: TGTGCCAGCAGTCATCCGGGACAAGGGGTCCATACGCAGTATTTT. Combining the CDR3 with reference TRBV28 and TRBJ2-3 gives the whole variable domain DVKVTQSSRYLVKRTGEKVFLECVQDMDHENMFWYRQDPGLGLRLIYFSYDVKMKEKGDIPEGYSVSREKKERFSLILESASTNQTSMYLCASSHPGQGVHTQYFGPGTRLTVL.

The gene calls are TRBV4-1 and TRBJ1-1; D is undetermined. CDR1 and CDR2 from the germline V gene are MGHRA and YSYEKL. CDR3 size: 14 residues. V lost 7 bases and J 0 bases, leaving 12 bases between the germline ends. DNA of the CDR3: TGCGCCAGCACCCTTACACCTATGAACACTGAAGCTTTCTTT. It encodes CASTLTPMNTEAFF.

In the case of this clone: Other nucleotide sequences from this sample produce the same CDR3. The rearrangement joins TRBV9 to TRBJ2-1, with a tentative D call TRBD2 (6 bases). The germline CDR1 and CDR2 sequences are SGDLS and YYNGEE. The CDR3 runs 15 residues. V lost 0 bases, J lost 1 base, and 8 bases lay in between. The CDR3 is CASSVDSGSYNEQFF. CDR3 DNA: TGTGCCAGCAGCGTAGATAGCGGTTCCTACAATGAGCAGTTCTTC.

This chain links TRBV30 with TRBJ1-2; D is undetermined. CDR1 and CDR2 (germline): GTSNPN, SVGIG (reference sequence). The CDR3 has 16 amino acids. V lost 2 bases and J lost 5, with 21 bases in between. The DNA for the CDR3 is TGTGCCTGGAGTTTTACCCGGGCAGAGCGGGCTTATGGCTACACCTTC. It is translated as CAWSFTRAERAYGYTF.

This rearrangement joins TRBV20-1 to TRBJ1-2, with D hard to call. There are 11 residues in the CDR3. Germline lookup yields CDR1 DFQATT and CDR2 SNEGSKA (reference sequence). Trimming cost V 2 bases and J 5 bases, with 6 bases left between them. The chain's CDR3 is CSARLSYGYTF. In DNA form, the CDR3 reads TGCAGTGCTAGACTCAGTTATGGCTACACCTTC.

The chain has TRBV30 and TRBJ2-1; TRBD1 aligns across 8 bases. The length of the CDR3 is 13 residues. Germline trimming cut 5 bases from V and 9 bases from J; bases unmatched to any gene: 9. Germline V CDR1 and CDR2: GTSNPN, SVGIG (reference sequence). The CDR3, as DNA: TGTGCCTGGTTTACTCAGGGGGCGGGTGAGCAGTTCTTC. Translating gives CAWFTQGAGEQFF.

The chain has TRBV9 and TRBJ1-2, with 8 bases that match TRBD1. CDR3 length equals 15 residues. Trimming took 4 bases from V and 2 from J; bases not matched to a gene: 7. The germline gives CDR1 SGDLS, CDR2 YYNGEE. Written as DNA, the CDR3 is TGTGCCAGCAGCACCCGGGACAGGTGGAACTATGGCTACACCTTC. This encodes CASSTRDRWNYGYTF.

V is TRBV7-8 and J is TRBJ1-1, with D perhaps matching TRBD1 (6 bases). V was trimmed by 1 base and J by 5 bases, leaving 14 bases between them. This CDR3 comprises 15 residues. The germline V gene has CDR1 SGHVS and CDR2 FQNEAQ. CDR3 region: CASSLVGAGETEAFF. The DNA of the CDR3 is TGTGCCAGCAGCTTAGTCGGGGCAGGGGAGACTGAAGCTTTCTTT.

This rearrangement joins TRBV6-5 to TRBJ2-1; the D gene is possibly TRBD2 (5 bases). The CDR3 has 15 residues. V was pared by 6 bases and J by 0 bases, with 12 bases between. The germline gives CDR1 MNHEY, CDR2 SVGAGI. The DNA for the CDR3 is TGTGCCAGCAGAACCCGAGGAGGCTCCTACAATGAGCAGTTCTTC. Translation gives CASRTRGGSYNEQFF.

The chain is built from TRBV7-9 and TRBJ2-3; TRBD2 agrees at 15 bases. CDR3 length: 18 amino acids. V lost 4 bases and J lost 0; bases outside the gene matches: 5. Per the germline V gene, CDR1 is SEHNR and CDR2 is FQNEAQ (reference sequence). As DNA, the CDR3 is TGTGCCAGCAGCTCCGGACTAGCGGGGGGGCTTAGCACAGATACGCAGTATTTT. Translation gives CASSSGLAGGLSTDTQYF.

The V gene is TRBV7-9, the J gene TRBJ2-2, with 12 nucleotides matching TRBD2. The CDR3 length is 17 residues. The trim removed 5 bases at V and 5 bases at J, leaving 9 bases unmatched. Germline V CDR1 and CDR2: SEHNR, FQNEAQ (reference sequence). The CDR3, as DNA: TGTGCCAGCAGCCCCAGGGTGACTAGCGGGAGAACCGGGGAGCTGTTTTTT. This translates into CASSPRVTSGRTGELFF.